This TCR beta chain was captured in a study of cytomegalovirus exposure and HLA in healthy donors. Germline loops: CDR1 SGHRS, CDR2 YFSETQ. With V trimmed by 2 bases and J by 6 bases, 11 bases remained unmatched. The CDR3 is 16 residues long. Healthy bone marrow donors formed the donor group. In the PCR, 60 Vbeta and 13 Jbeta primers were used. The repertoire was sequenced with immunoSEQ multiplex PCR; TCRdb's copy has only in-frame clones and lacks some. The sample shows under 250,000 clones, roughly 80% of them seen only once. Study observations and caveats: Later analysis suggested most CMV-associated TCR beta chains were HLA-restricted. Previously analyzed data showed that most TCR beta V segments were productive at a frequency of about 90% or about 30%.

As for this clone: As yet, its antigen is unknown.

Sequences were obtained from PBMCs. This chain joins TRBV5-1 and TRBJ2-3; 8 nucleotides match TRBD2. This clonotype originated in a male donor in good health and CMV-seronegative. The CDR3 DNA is TGCGCCAGCAGCTTCTGGGACGGGAGGGTCGGGGATACGCAGTATTTT. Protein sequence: CASSFWDGRVGDTQYF.